What follows describes a single TCR beta chain. What it recognizes is unknown. Being one base from a much bigger clone, this may be a read error. This specimen belongs to a study of breast tumors, draining lymph nodes, adjacent tissues. Study conclusions and caveats: Tumor repertoires ranked between lymph nodes and nontumor tissue in diversity, with V and J gene preferences.

The CDR3 consists of 16 residues. V lost 2 bases and J 6 bases, leaving 16 bases between the germline ends. Germline values: CDR1 KGHDR, CDR2 SFDVKD. Breast cancer patients provided tissue from their axillary draining lymph nodes. MiXCR was run by TCRdb on the multiplex PCR reads, yielding one entry per CDR3 protein. The table includes roughly 260,000 distinct CDR3 sequences, 30% to 35% detected once. Source material: axillary lymph node tissue. This sequence joins TRBV24-1 and TRBJ2-1, with D uncertain. The sequence was obtained from a female donor with breast cancer. Some clones in this sample may be carry-over from other donors' samples. Here the CDR3 reads CATSDSYARLGNEQFF. CDR3 in DNA: TGTGCCACCAGTGATTCATATGCTAGGTTGGGCAATGAGCAGTTCTTC.